These T cell receptor beta chains were read from a single sample in a study of T-cell reconstitution after alpha-beta-depleted transplantation in children. MiXCR, applied by TCRdb to the PCR reads, yields one record per CDR3 protein. This sample yields around 100,000 distinct CDR3 sequences, of which 10% are seen a single time; 34% belongs to the top ten. The material was PBMCs, obtained before TCRalphabeta/CD19-depleted stem cell transplant. The receptors shown here come from a boy under 10 years old with acute lymphoblastic leukemia, due to receive a stem cell transplant. The CDR3 runs from the conserved cysteine through the conserved F or W. The D gene is left open where the match is weak. Where a row states a size, it is once, few, many or the class of an expanded clone; other rows omit it.

-,TRBJ2-7,TRBV28,-,TGTGCCAGCACCCTGAACTACGAGCAGTACTTC,CASTLNYEQYF
-,TRBJ2-5,TRBV6-1,-,TGTGCCAGCACCGAACGAGGCGGGCCCGGGAAGACCCAGTACTTC,CASTERGGPGKTQYF
-,TRBJ1-5,TRBV7-2,few,TGTGCCAGCAGCGTCAGGGGCAATCAGCCCCAGCATTTT,CASSVRGNQPQHF
-,TRBJ2-3,TRBV12-3/TRBV12-4,many,TGTGCCAGCAGGCGGGGTGCAGATACGCAGTATTTT,CASRRGADTQYF
-,TRBJ1-2,TRBV28,few,TGTGCCAGCAGTTTCGGGGGTTGGGACTATGGCTACACCTTC,CASSFGGWDYGYTF
TRBD1,TRBJ2-7,TRBV6-2/TRBV6-3,few,TGTGCCAGCAGTTTCCGGGACAGGGAGTACTTC,CASSFRDREYF
-,TRBJ1-4,TRBV20-1,many,TGCAGTGCTAGAGGGGGGGGCGCCGGTGAAAAACTGTTTTTT,CSARGGGAGEKLFF
-,TRBJ1-2,TRBV27,-,TGTGCCAGCAGTTTCCGATCCACGTATTTAGGCTACACCTTC,CASSFRSTYLGYTF
TRBD1,TRBJ1-1,TRBV30,few,TGTGCCTGGAGGGCATGGGACAGACTAAAGGGTAGAGCTTTCTTT,CAWRAWDRLKGRAFF
-,TRBJ2-6,TRBV5-1,-,TGCGCCAGCAGCTTGGGACAGGCTGGGGCCAACGTCCTGACTTTC,CASSLGQAGANVLTF
-,TRBJ2-3,TRBV6-5,many,TGTGCCAGCAGGGACAACACAGATACGCAGTATTTT,CASRDNTDTQYF
-,TRBJ1-6,TRBV6-5,few,TGTGCCAGCAGTTACCCGAATTCACCCCTCCACTTT,CASSYPNSPLHF
TRBD1,TRBJ1-1,TRBV2,few,TGTGCCAGCAGTAAGGACAGGGGTCGCACTGAAGCTTTCTTT,CASSKDRGRTEAFF
TRBD2,TRBJ2-5,TRBV6-5,few,TGTGCCTGTGGGGGGTGGGGGGGGACCCAGTACTTC,CACGGWGGTQYF
TRBD2,TRBJ2-1,TRBV15,-,TGTGCCACCAGGTGGGCGGGAGGGCCTCTCCCTGAGCAGTTCTTC,CATRWAGGPLPEQFF
TRBD1,TRBJ1-2,TRBV7-2,-,TGTGCCAGCAGCTTCGACAGGGCCGGCTACACCTTC,CASSFDRAGYTF
-,TRBJ2-7,TRBV14,-,TGTGCCAGCAGCCAAGCGGCCGGGACGACGAACTCCTACGAGCAGTACTTC,CASSQAAGTTNSYEQYF
TRBD1,TRBJ2-2,TRBV2,-,TGTGCCAGCACTAGCAGGACAGGGACGAACACCGGGGAGCTGTTTTTT,CASTSRTGTNTGELFF
-,TRBJ2-7,TRBV14,few,TGTGCCAGCAGCCAAGATTTTGTTACTTACGAGCAGTACTTC,CASSQDFVTYEQYF
TRBD1,TRBJ2-3,TRBV29-1,-,TGCAGCGTCAGACAGGGGGGCTACACAGATACGCAGTATTTT,CSVRQGGYTDTQYF
-,TRBJ2-3,TRBV9,few,TGTGCCAGCAGCGCCGAAGAAGATACGCAGTATTTT,CASSAEEDTQYF
TRBD2,TRBJ2-4,TRBV7-9,-,TGTGCCAGCAGCCCCCTAGCGGGAAGGAGAAACATTCAGTACTTC,CASSPLAGRRNIQYF
TRBD2,TRBJ2-1,TRBV10-3,-,TGTGCCATCAGTGAGGGGACTAGCGGGATCTATGAGCAGTTCTTC,CAISEGTSGIYEQFF
TRBD1,TRBJ2-2,TRBV20-1,few,TGCAGTGCTAGACGGGACAGGGGGCAATTCGGGGAGCTGTTTTTT,CSARRDRGQFGELFF
TRBD2,TRBJ2-3,TRBV20-1,few,TGCAGTGCTGGAACTAGCGGAAGTGGGACAGATACGCAGTATTTT,CSAGTSGSGTDTQYF
-,TRBJ2-3,TRBV5-5,-,TGTGCCAGCAGCTTGTCTACCCGAAGCACAGATACGCAGTATTTT,CASSLSTRSTDTQYF
-,TRBJ1-1,TRBV10-3,few,TGTGCCATCAGCAACTTGAACACTGAAGCTTTCTTT,CAISNLNTEAFF
-,TRBJ2-6,TRBV6-5,many,TGTGCCAGCAGTTACGCCGCCCCGAATGGGGCCAACGTCCTGACTTTC,CASSYAAPNGANVLTF
-,TRBJ1-1,TRBV20-1,many,TGCAGTGCTAACGGACCGTTCCCTGAAGCTTTCTTT,CSANGPFPEAFF
-,TRBJ2-3,TRBV15,-,TGTGCCACCAGCCGATGGGGGGATACGCAGTATTTT,CATSRWGDTQYF
-,TRBJ2-3,TRBV29-1,many,TGCAGCGTCGCCAGAGGGAAGTTCACAGATACGCAGTATTTT,CSVARGKFTDTQYF
TRBD1,TRBJ1-4,TRBV24-1,-,TGTGCCACCAGTGATTTAAGGACAGGCCCGCACGGGGAAAAACTGTTTTTT,CATSDLRTGPHGEKLFF
-,TRBJ1-1,TRBV12-3/TRBV12-4,many,TGTGCCAGCAGTTTCAGAGGAGGGAACACTGAAGCTTTCTTT,CASSFRGGNTEAFF
-,TRBJ1-1,TRBV6-2/TRBV6-3,few,TGTGCCAGCAGTTACGGGAAACCATCCAGGGGCCTCAGTGGGAAGAAGAACACTGAAGCTTTCTTT,CASSYGKPSRGLSGKKNTEAFF
TRBD1,TRBJ2-6,TRBV12-3/TRBV12-4,-,TGTGCCAGCAGTTTATTTTCAGGGGGCTCTGGGGCCAACGTCCTGACTTTC,CASSLFSGGSGANVLTF
-,TRBJ2-1,TRBV12-3/TRBV12-4,many,TGTGCCACCCTCAGGGAAACCGGGACTGGCATTGAGCAGTTCTTC,CATLRETGTGIEQFF
TRBD2,TRBJ2-1,TRBV4-1,-,TGCGCCAGCAGCCATCCAAAGACGGCGCGGGAGGGCCCTCGGAATGAGCAGTTCTTC,CASSHPKTAREGPRNEQFF
-,TRBJ1-1,TRBV6-1,many,TGTGCCAGCAACTCCAATGGGGGCACTGAAGCTTTCTTT,CASNSNGGTEAFF
TRBD2,TRBJ2-7,TRBV6-5,-,TGTGCCAGCAGTTTCACTAGCGGGGGCTCCTACGAGCAGTACTTC,CASSFTSGGSYEQYF
-,TRBJ2-1,TRBV10-2,many,TGCGCCAGCAGTGATGGGATCAATGAGCAGTTCTTC,CASSDGINEQFF
-,TRBJ2-7,TRBV4-1,few,TGCGCCAGCAGCCAGGGACGCCATTACGAGCAGTACTTC,CASSQGRHYEQYF
TRBD2,TRBJ2-7,TRBV28,-,TGTGCCAGCAGTTTGGGGGGGGTGTCATCCTACGAGCAGTACTTC,CASSLGGVSSYEQYF
-,TRBJ2-1,TRBV10-1,few,TGCGCCAGCAGTAACCGGGCTCTCAATGAGCAGTTCTTC,CASSNRALNEQFF
-,TRBJ2-2,TRBV4-1,-,TGCGCCAGCAGCGGGGGGTCCGGGGAGCTGTTTTTT,CASSGGSGELFF